The present T cell receptor beta chain was sequenced within a study of T cell changes during pregnancy in multiple sclerosis. TCRdb's table, derived via immunoSEQ multiplex PCR, lists solely in-frame clones and lacks some. The table lists 69,000 or so clones, approximately 91% of them singletons. This clone was counted at least ten times. This CDR3 is built from 12 residues. Trimming removed 4 bases from V and 0 bases from J, with 3 bases in between. Germline CDR1 and CDR2: SEHNR and FQNEAQ (reference sequence). The gene calls are TRBV7-9 and TRBJ1-2; D not certain. This clonotype was obtained from a female donor with multiple sclerosis, enrolled in a pregnancy study. Sequencing was performed on peripheral blood, taken in the third trimester of pregnancy. The CDR3 coding sequence is TGTGCCAGCAGCTCTCCTAACTATGGCTACACCTTC. As protein: CASSSPNYGYTF.